This TCR beta chain was documented in a study of T cell clonality in common variable immunodeficiency. General study points: In common variable immunodeficiency, TCR beta chains reportedly carried fewer deletions and N-nucleotide insertions. Compared with healthy controls, CVID subjects showed increased TCRbeta clonality, mostly in about a third.

This clone is judged medium-sized. Its antigen remains unidentified. The read stops 3 residues short of the end of the CDR3; the missing end is completed from the germline J gene. CVID subjects were some 15 female and 25 to 30 male, aged roughly 8 to 65. Replacement immunoglobulin had been given to every CVID subject for at least one year. CVID subjects were neither ill nor on immunomodulatory or immunosuppressive medication at sampling. Produced via immunoSEQ multiplex PCR; TCRdb's table is partial and in-frame only. The specimen has about 33,000 clones, none found just once. The CDR3 is made up of 13 amino acids. The V end lost 4 bases, the J end lost 1 base, and 8 bases lay between the germline ends. CDR1 and CDR2 from the germline V gene are SGHKS and YYEKEE (reference sequence).

The chain links TRBV5-5 to TRBJ1-1, with unresolved D. The receptor was isolated from a human donor with common variable immunodeficiency. Sample: peripheral blood mononuclear cells. The CDR3 bases that were read are TGTGCCAGCAGCCCCTACTCGAACACTGAA. The encoded protein is CASSPYSNTE. In full, the CDR3 is CASSPYSNTEAFF.